The clone carrying this TCR beta chain occurred many times. The antigen is undetermined. Where libraries were unsorted, they were derived from 2 million PBMCs stored at -80 degrees C. The CDR3 spans 16 residues. The germline V gene encodes CDR1 MGHRA and CDR2 YSYEKL. V lost 1 base, J lost 5 bases, and 17 bases lay in between. This specimen comes from a study of neurological immune-mediated disorders. Findings and limits, study-wide: The most TCR clonal expansion was seen in HTLV-1-associated myelopathy, whereas the least was seen in multiple sclerosis, below the level in healthy controls.

Synthesis of cDNA was carried out by template-switch 5'RACE. The reaction used 10-nucleotide random UMIs. In each sequencing run, over 170 million TCR-beta sequences were generated from 15-18 subjects. TCRdb reanalysed the 5' RACE reads using MiXCR and keeps one entry per CDR3 protein. The sample consists of 50,000 or so distinct CDR3 sequences, 10% of them appearing once. This chain joins TRBV4-1 and TRBJ1-1; no clear D. The receptor's source is a woman aged 40 to 50 with HTLV-1-associated myelopathy (HAM/TSP). Sequencing used PBMCs. The CDR3 sequence is CASSQGRTLRGTEAFF. The CDR3 region has the DNA TGCGCCAGCAGCCAAGGGCGGACCCTCCGTGGGACTGAAGCTTTCTTT.